The 32 T cell receptor beta chains given below trace back to one sample, sequenced in a study of spatial heterogeneity in lung cancer. Time point noted: sample taken at primary tumor resection. From tumor, nontumor lung or frozen PBMC, whole RNA was taken unsorted for sequencing. TCRdb independently ran MiXCR on the 5' RACE reads; one entry per CDR3 protein. The sample lists about 8,600 distinct CDR3 sequences, around 4.6% occurring once. The sequencing used PBMCs, collected at surgery. These receptors were collected from a male donor with early-stage non-small cell lung cancer.

This clonotype was found a few times. A library prepared for alpha chains yielded this beta chain as an off-target read; its size is of little meaning. The gene calls are TRBV28 and TRBJ1-6, with 8 bases matching TRBD1. The CDR3 has 15 amino acids. Germline V gene lookup returns CDR1 MDHEN and CDR2 SYDVKM. With V trimmed by 3 bases and J by 10 bases, 8 bases remained unmatched. The chain's CDR3 is CASSFSRGRRSPLHF. The CDR3 DNA reads TGTGCCAGCAGTTTTTCCAGGGGGCGCAGGTCACCCCTCCACTTT.

The sample holds many counts of this clonotype. In a library made to pick up alpha chains, this beta chain is a stray read with a size that means little. The chain carries TRBV6-1 and TRBJ1-2, with 8 bases identical to TRBD1. V shed 5 bases and J 4 bases; nucleotides not matched to a gene: 3. CDR3 length: 13 residues. The germline V gene encodes CDR1 MNHNS and CDR2 SASEGT. The CDR3 sequence is CASSTDRGYGYTF. CDR3 coding DNA: TGTGCCAGCAGTACTGACAGGGGCTATGGCTACACCTTC.

The table lists this clonotype with many counts. Little can be read into the size of this beta chain, an off-target read in a library designed for alpha chains. V and J are TRBV29-1 and TRBJ1-3, with D perhaps matching TRBD1 (5 bases). There are 11 residues in the CDR3. The germline CDR1 and CDR2 sequences are SQVTM and ANQGSEA. The V and J ends lost 6 bases and 4 bases respectively, with 7 bases between them. CDR3: CSVQGGNTIYF. Here the CDR3 DNA reads TGCAGCGTCCAGGGCGGAAACACCATATATTTT. Together with reference TRBV29-1 and TRBJ1-3, the CDR3 gives the full variable domain: SAVISQKPSRDICQRGTSLTIQCQVDSQVTMMFWYRQQPGQSLTLIATANQGSEATYESGFVIDKFPISRPNLTFSTLTVSNMSPEDSSIYLCSVQGGNTIYFGEGSWLTVV.

To note about this clonotype: Since it is a stray read in a library aimed at alpha chains, this beta chain has a size that is not meaningful. The J gene is TRBJ1-4, the V gene TRBV6-1, with unresolved D. The CDR3 is 13 residues long. CDR1 is MNHNS, CDR2 SASEGT, per germline. V was pared by 8 bases and J by 3 bases, with 10 bases between. CDR3 in DNA: TGTGCCAGCGCACGGAGCCCTAATGAAAAACTGTTTTTT. It encodes CASARSPNEKLFF.

Many counts were recorded for this clonotype. Since the library was made to target alpha chains, this beta chain is a stray read and its abundance is not meaningful. The chain employs TRBV2 and TRBJ2-7; possible D gene TRBD2, 5 bases. CDR1 is SNHLY and CDR2 is FYNNEI in the germline V gene. Trimming left V 6 bases short and J 1 base short, with 19 bases between. CDR3 length equals 16 residues. The CDR3 loop is CASSPRDRTISYEQYF. The CDR3 DNA is TGTGCCAGCAGCCCCCGGGATCGTACGATATCCTACGAGCAGTACTTC.

This clonotype qualifies as medium-sized (0.01 to 0.1%). This beta chain is an off-target read within a library intended for alpha chains, so its frequency means little. The rearrangement joins TRBV6-2 or TRBV6-3 to TRBJ1-5; 10 bases are a match to TRBD1. Germline V gives CDR1 MNHEY, CDR2 SVGEGT. The V segment lost 6 bases and the J segment 6 bases; nucleotides outside the gene matches: 5. The CDR3 is 14 amino acids. CDR3 residues: CASRGQGTAQPQHF. Here the CDR3 DNA reads TGTGCCAGCAGGGGACAGGGGACGGCTCAGCCCCAGCATTTT.

With regard to this clonotype: With the library built for alpha chains, this beta chain is off target and its frequency is not meaningful. The J gene is TRBJ1-1, the V gene TRBV6-5; maybe TRBD1 (6 bases). The V end lost 9 bases, the J end lost 5 bases, and 16 bases lay between the germline ends. The CDR3 has 13 residues. Germline V gives CDR1 MNHEY, CDR2 SVGAGI. CDR3 nucleotides: TGTGCCAGTGGGGGGGGGCAGGGAACTGAAGCTTTCTTT. It codes for CASGGGQGTEAFF.

This clonotype is medium-sized. With the library built for alpha chains, this beta chain is off target and its frequency is not meaningful. V gene TRBV18 combines with J gene TRBJ2-5; the match to TRBD2 covers 10 bases. CDR3 length: 16 residues. CDR1 is KGHSH, CDR2 LQKENI, per germline. V lost 9 bases, J lost 4 bases, and 14 bases stayed unmatched. CDR3 sequence (DNA): TGTGCCAGTACCCCGGGACTAGCGTCTGGAGGAGAGACCCAGTACTTC. It translates to CASTPGLASGGETQYF.

Relative to its sample, this clonotype is medium-sized. This beta chain slipped into a library made for alpha chains as a stray read, so its size is not meaningful. The rearrangement links TRBV27 to TRBJ2-2; D perhaps matches TRBD1 (5 bases). CDR3 length: 15 residues. Between the trimmed V and J ends, which lost 3 bases and 4 bases, there was a span of 12 bases. The germline gives CDR1 MNHEY, CDR2 SMNVEV (reference sequence). In DNA form, the CDR3 reads TGTGCCAGCAGTTTCAGCCACAGGTCCACCGGGGAGCTGTTTTTT. This translates into CASSFSHRSTGELFF.

This clonotype was seen ten or more times. This beta chain turned up in a library designed for alpha chains; as an off-target read, its abundance says little. The chain employs TRBV2 and TRBJ1-1; TRBD1 might be the D (5 bases). This CDR3 has 13 residues. Trimming pared 7 bases from V and 0 bases from J, leaving 9 bases between. CDR1 and CDR2 (germline): SNHLY, FYNNEI. The CDR3: CASTRQMNTEAFF. CDR3 DNA sequence: TGTGCCAGCACCCGACAGATGAACACTGAAGCTTTCTTT.

In its sample, this clonotype was seen many times. This beta chain is a stray sequence in a library constructed for alpha chains; its clone size is not meaningful. The chain recombines TRBV7-2 with TRBJ1-1; D remains ambiguous. CDR3 length: 14 amino acids. The V end lost 4 bases, the J end lost 3 bases, and 12 bases lay between the germline ends. CDR1 and CDR2 from the germline V gene are SGHTA and FQGNSA. CDR3 residues: CASSSVLGHTEAFF. The CDR3 DNA reads as TGTGCCAGCAGCTCAGTGCTAGGACACACTGAAGCTTTCTTT.

This clonotype was detected many times. This beta chain represents an off-target read in a library built for alpha chains; its size is of limited meaning. The J gene is TRBJ2-1, the V gene TRBV5-1, with 7 bases matching TRBD1. The CDR3 consists of 15 residues. With 4 bases clipped from V and 10 bases from J, the junction kept 14 bases outside the gene matches. The germline gives CDR1 SGHRS, CDR2 YFSETQ. CDR3: CASSIGDQGDREQFF. The CDR3 DNA reads TGCGCCAGCAGCATTGGGGACCAGGGGGATCGCGAGCAGTTCTTC. Looking up the rest from reference TRBV5-1 and TRBJ2-1 gives the full variable domain: KAGVTQTPRYLIKTRGQQVTLSCSPISGHRSVSWYQQTPGQGLQFLFEYFSETQRNKGNFPGRFSGRQFSNSRSEMNVSTLELGDSALYLCASSIGDQGDREQFFGPGTRLTVL.

Details on this clonotype: This beta chain was picked up by a library intended for alpha chains and is off target, so its count carries little meaning. The chain joins TRBV7-8 to TRBJ2-7; D is undetermined. Germline V gene sequence: CDR1 SGHVS, CDR2 FQNEAQ. The V end was cut by 1 base, the J end by 11 bases, with 9 bases between. The CDR3 runs 11 residues. The CDR3 DNA is TGTGCCAGCAGCTTAGACCGAGATAAGTACTTC. Translated, it gives CASSLDRDKYF.

Within the sample, this clonotype is medium-sized. As an off-target read in a library built for alpha chains, this beta chain has a frequency of little significance. The CDR3 DNA reads TGTGCCAGCACCACCAGGTGGGGGGGCGAGGATACGCAGTATTTT. Translating it yields CASTTRWGGEDTQYF. The chain carries TRBV28 and TRBJ2-3; the D gene is possibly TRBD2 (7 bases). The V end lost 7 bases, the J end lost 6 bases, and 20 bases lay between the germline ends. The germline V gene encodes CDR1 MDHEN and CDR2 SYDVKM. This CDR3 is built from 15 residues.

There are many counts of this clonotype. This beta chain is an off-target read within a library intended for alpha chains, so its frequency means little. V usage is TRBV7-2 and J usage is TRBJ2-5; TRBD2 is a possible D gene (5 bases). CDR1 and CDR2 (germline): SGHTA, FQGNSA. CDR3 size: 14 residues. V was clipped by 3 bases and J by 7 bases, with 15 bases between them. This chain's CDR3 is CASSFPAPGGTQYF. The CDR3 bases are TGTGCCAGCAGCTTTCCCGCGCCAGGAGGGACCCAGTACTTC.

Note on this clonotype: This beta chain is off target for a library built for alpha chains, so its abundance means little. The chain couples TRBV5-1 to TRBJ1-4, with D tentatively TRBD1 (6 bases). Trimming cost V 4 bases and J 8 bases, with 18 bases left between them. Germline CDR1 SGHRS, CDR2 YFSETQ. The CDR3 covers 15 residues. CDR3 residues: CASSRRGASGEKLFF. Written as DNA, the CDR3 is TGCGCCAGCAGCCGAAGGGGGGCGTCTGGAGAAAAACTGTTTTTT.

This clonotype has ten or more counts. The library was prepared for alpha chains; this beta chain is a stray read, so its frequency means little. The chain has TRBV7-2 and TRBJ1-5; perhaps TRBD1 as D (5 bases). The CDR3 loop spans 15 amino acids. V was clipped by 1 base and J by 6 bases, with 13 bases between them. CDR1 and CDR2 (germline): SGHTA, FQGNSA. The CDR3 region has the DNA TGTGCCAGCAGCTTAGGCGGGGGGGTCGGTCAGCCCCAGCATTTT. Protein sequence: CASSLGGGVGQPQHF.

Note on this clonotype: Since it is a stray read in a library aimed at alpha chains, this beta chain has a size that is not meaningful. This chain links TRBV6-5 with TRBJ2-7; the D is unclear. Germline V gene data show CDR1 as MNHEY and CDR2 as SVGAGI. Trimming stripped 2 bases from V and 6 bases from J, with 5 bases between. The CDR3 totals 11 residues. This CDR3 is CASSYDREQYF. The CDR3 region has the DNA TGTGCCAGCAGTTACGATCGCGAGCAGTACTTC.

This clonotype has ten or more counts. A library made for alpha chains picked up this beta chain off target, so its size means little. The gene calls are TRBV5-1 and TRBJ1-6; D might be TRBD1 (5 bases). The length of the CDR3 is 15 residues. CDR1 is SGHRS and CDR2 is YFSETQ in the germline V gene. Trimming removed 4 bases at V and 6 bases at J, with 14 bases between. The CDR3 region is CASSPVGTGNSPLHF. CDR3 in DNA: TGCGCCAGCAGCCCCGTGGGGACTGGTAATTCACCCCTCCACTTT. The entire variable domain, with the rest obtained from reference TRBV5-1 and TRBJ1-6, is as follows: KAGVTQTPRYLIKTRGQQVTLSCSPISGHRSVSWYQQTPGQGLQFLFEYFSETQRNKGNFPGRFSGRQFSNSRSEMNVSTLELGDSALYLCASSPVGTGNSPLHFGNGTRLTVT.

Comments on this clonotype: The library was designed around alpha chains, so this beta chain is a stray read whose abundance carries little weight. The chain joins TRBV20-1 to TRBJ2-4, with D possibly TRBD2 on 6 matching bases. The CDR3 runs to 15 residues. In germline, CDR1 is DFQATT, CDR2 SNEGSKA (reference sequence). The germline V and J ends were trimmed by 6 bases and 0 bases, with 15 bases remaining between them. CDR3 nucleotide sequence: TGCAGTGCCACTTCGGGGGTTCTAGCCAAAAACATTCAGTACTTC. Translation gives CSATSGVLAKNIQYF.

By share, this clonotype counts as medium-sized. This beta chain was picked up by a library intended for alpha chains and is off target, so its count carries little meaning. The gene calls are TRBV29-1 and TRBJ2-3; D assignment may be TRBD1 or TRBD2 (6 bases each). Trimming took 8 bases from V and 5 from J, leaving 20 bases between them. The CDR3 runs 14 residues. In germline, CDR1 is SQVTM, CDR2 ANQGSEA. CDR3 sequence (DNA): TGCAGCACGGATGGGGGGCTGAGGGGAGATACGCAGTATTTT. This encodes CSTDGGLRGDTQYF.

This clonotype was detected ten times or more. The library was designed around alpha chains, so this beta chain is a stray read whose abundance carries little weight. The chain has TRBV29-1 and TRBJ1-2, with D perhaps TRBD1 (5 bases). The germline V gene has CDR1 SQVTM and CDR2 ANQGSEA. The CDR3 has 13 amino acids. Between the trimmed V and J ends, which lost 6 bases and 4 bases, there was a span of 15 bases. CDR3: CSVRTTVIYGYTF. The CDR3, as DNA: TGCAGCGTCCGTACGACAGTAATCTATGGCTACACCTTC.

There are many counts of this clonotype. This beta chain represents an off-target read in a library built for alpha chains; its size is of limited meaning. This chain connects TRBV9 to TRBJ1-5, with a weak D call TRBD1 (5 bases). Germline V gene lookup returns CDR1 SGDLS and CDR2 YYNGEE. V dropped 4 bases and J dropped 1 base, with 12 bases sitting between them. This CDR3 spans 15 amino acids. CDR3: CASSPREGSNQPQHF. CDR3 bases: TGTGCCAGCAGCCCCAGGGAGGGGAGCAATCAGCCCCAGCATTTT.

This clonotype appeared many times. This beta chain is a stray sequence in a library constructed for alpha chains; its clone size is not meaningful. The gene calls are TRBV6-5 and TRBJ1-4; D gene ambiguous. Germline V gene lookup returns CDR1 MNHEY and CDR2 SVGAGI. The CDR3 length is 14 residues. V was clipped by 2 bases and J by 7 bases, with 11 bases between them. The CDR3 here is CASSYRAGGEKLFF. Written as DNA, the CDR3 is TGTGCCAGCAGTTACCGGGCAGGCGGTGAAAAACTGTTTTTT.

About this clonotype itself: The size of this beta chain means little, since it is a stray read in a library made for alpha chains. The V and J genes are TRBV12-3 or TRBV12-4 and TRBJ2-7; D not certain. This CDR3 is 11 amino acids long. V was cut by 6 bases and J by 6 bases, with 9 bases left in between. The CDR3 nucleotides read TGTGCCAGCAGCTCCCATTTCGAGCAGTACTTC. Protein product: CASSSHFEQYF.

This clonotype was observed many times. This beta chain was picked up by a library intended for alpha chains and is off target, so its count carries little meaning. Here the CDR3 DNA reads TGTGCCAGCAGCGGACATGAGCAGTTCTTC. Translation gives CASSGHEQFF. The J gene is TRBJ2-1, the V gene TRBV9; D gene uncertain. The CDR3 extends over 10 amino acids. Trimming took off 3 bases at V and 8 bases at J, with 3 bases between the two ends. Germline lookup yields CDR1 SGDLS and CDR2 YYNGEE.

This clonotype showed up just a few times. The size of this beta chain means little, since it is a stray read in a library made for alpha chains. The chain links TRBV20-1 to TRBJ2-1; 10 bases align to TRBD2. The V and J ends lost 3 bases and 2 bases, in that order; junction bases with no gene match: 7. CDR1 is DFQATT, CDR2 SNEGSKA, per germline (reference sequence). The CDR3 contains 16 residues. The CDR3, as DNA: TGCAGTGCTAGGTTACTAGCGGGGAGTGCCTACAATGAGCAGTTCTTC. Its protein is CSARLLAGSAYNEQFF.

In this sample, this clonotype turned up a few times. In a library made to pick up alpha chains, this beta chain is a stray read with a size that means little. This sequence joins TRBV5-1 and TRBJ2-5, with D possibly matching TRBD2 (6 bases). CDR3 length: 14 residues. Germline assignment: CDR1 SGHRS and CDR2 YFSETQ. The V and J ends lost 0 bases and 4 bases respectively, with 10 bases between them. CDR3 nucleotides: TGCGCCAGCAGCTTGGGACGGCGGGGAGAGACCCAGTACTTC. Amino acids: CASSLGRRGETQYF.

This clonotype was seen many times. In a library made to pick up alpha chains, this beta chain is a stray read with a size that means little. This sequence joins TRBV7-2 and TRBJ1-5; TRBD1 is a possible D gene (5 bases). Germline V gene lookup returns CDR1 SGHTA and CDR2 FQGNSA. Trimming cost V 2 bases and J 5 bases, with 7 bases left between them. This CDR3 region has 13 residues. CDR3 sequence: CASSLQGDQPQHF. The CDR3 DNA sequence: TGTGCCAGCAGCTTACAGGGAGATCAGCCCCAGCATTTT.

In its sample, this clonotype was seen many times. This beta chain is a stray read from a library made for alpha chains; its abundance is not meaningful. The chain has TRBV25-1 and TRBJ2-5; TRBD2 is a possible D gene (5 bases). This CDR3 region has 13 residues. In germline, CDR1 is MGHDK, CDR2 SYGVNS. Trimming removed 3 bases from V and 5 bases from J, with 10 bases in between. For the CDR3, the DNA is TGTGCCAGCAGTGACCCGGGGTGGGAGACCCAGTACTTC. It translates to CASSDPGWETQYF.

Many counts were recorded for this clonotype. Within a library made for alpha chains, this beta chain is off target, and its count is uninformative. V and J are TRBV7-9 and TRBJ1-3, with D perhaps matching TRBD1 (5 bases). The CDR3 covers 18 residues. In germline, CDR1 is SEHNR, CDR2 FQNEAQ (reference sequence). Trimming cost V 6 bases and J 4 bases, with 25 bases left between them. CDR3 loop: CASSHGILRGAAGNTIYF. In nucleotides, the CDR3 is TGTGCCAGCAGTCACGGAATCCTGAGGGGCGCGGCGGGAAACACCATATATTTT. The variable domain in full, completed from reference TRBV7-9 and TRBJ1-3, reads DTGVSQNPRHKITKRGQNVTFRCDPISEHNRLYWYRQTLGQGPEFLTYFQNEAQLEKSRLLSDRFSAERPKGSFSTLEIQRTEQGDSAMYLCASSHGILRGAAGNTIYFGEGSWLTVV.

This clonotype was observed many times. Found in a library prepared for alpha chains, this beta chain is an off-target read, and its abundance has little meaning. The V call is TRBV5-1, the J call TRBJ1-5; D perhaps matches TRBD1 (6 bases). The CDR3 is 17 amino acids. V was cut by 2 bases and J by 3 bases, with 18 bases left in between. Per the germline V gene, CDR1 is SGHRS and CDR2 is YFSETQ. The CDR3, as DNA: TGCGCCAGCAGCTTTTCCAACCAGACAGGTACCAATCAGCCCCAGCATTTT. As protein: CASSFSNQTGTNQPQHF.